The entry that follows covers one T cell receptor beta chain sequence. Its antigen is unknown. The method was immunoSEQ multiplex PCR; TCRdb's version includes in-frame clones alone and lacks a portion of them. Among under 85,000 clones, under 80% were seen once, and the ten largest hold roughly 1.2%. The data are from a study of vaccination effects on CD4 cells after COVID-19. The CDR3 runs 11 residues. V was cut by 10 bases and J by 3 bases, with 7 bases left in between. Antigen-specific CD4+ T cells were first expanded with viral peptide pools by the ViraFEST assay and only then sequenced. Upon completion of around 9 days in culture, CD4+ T cells were isolated. The vaccine given was either BNT162b2 or mRNA-1273, in two doses. According to the study, vaccine recipients showed no prior SARS-CoV-2 infection and negative nucleocapsid antibodies. The authors replaced half the medium with IL-2 medium on days 3 and 7.

The material was CD4+ T cells from PBMCs cultured with HCoV-OC43 spike peptides, obtained after COVID-19 vaccination. Subset meaning: HCoV-OC43 spike overlapping peptide pool stimulation. The TCR sequence derives from a human donor who received a COVID-19 vaccine. The J gene is TRBJ1-3, the V gene TRBV12-3 or TRBV12-4; unclear D gene. The CDR3 DNA sequence: TGTGCCATTTCGGGTGGAAACACCATATATTTT. Its protein product is CAISGGNTIYF.